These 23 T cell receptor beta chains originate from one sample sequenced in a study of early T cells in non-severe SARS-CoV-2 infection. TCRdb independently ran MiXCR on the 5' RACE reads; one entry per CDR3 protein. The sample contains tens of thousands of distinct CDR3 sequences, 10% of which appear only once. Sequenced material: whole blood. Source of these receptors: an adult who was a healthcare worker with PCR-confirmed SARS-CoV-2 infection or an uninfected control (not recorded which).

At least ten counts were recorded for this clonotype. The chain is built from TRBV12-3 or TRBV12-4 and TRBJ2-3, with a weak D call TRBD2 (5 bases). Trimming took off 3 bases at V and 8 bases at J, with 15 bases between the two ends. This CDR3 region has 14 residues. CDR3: CASSFSEGVSTQYF. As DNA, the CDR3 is TGTGCCAGCAGTTTTTCAGAGGGAGTGAGTACGCAGTATTTT.

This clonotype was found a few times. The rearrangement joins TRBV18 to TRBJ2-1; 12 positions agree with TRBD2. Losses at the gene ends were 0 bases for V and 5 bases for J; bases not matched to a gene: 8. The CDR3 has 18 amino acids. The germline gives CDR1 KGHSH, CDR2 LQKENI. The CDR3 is CASSPPTASGRVNNEQFF. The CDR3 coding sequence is TGTGCCAGCTCACCACCTACGGCTAGCGGGAGGGTGAACAATGAGCAGTTCTTC.

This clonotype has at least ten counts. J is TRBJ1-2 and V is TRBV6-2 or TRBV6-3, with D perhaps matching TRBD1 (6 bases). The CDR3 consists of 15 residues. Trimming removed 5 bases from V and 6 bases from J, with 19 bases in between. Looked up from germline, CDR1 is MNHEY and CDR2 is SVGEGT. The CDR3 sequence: CASSRPDRKPNGYTF. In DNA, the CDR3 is TGTGCCAGCAGTCGGCCGGACAGAAAACCAAATGGCTACACCTTC.

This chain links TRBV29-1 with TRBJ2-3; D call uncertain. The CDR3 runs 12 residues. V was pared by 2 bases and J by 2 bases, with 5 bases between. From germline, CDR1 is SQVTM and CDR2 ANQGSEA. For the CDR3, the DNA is TGCAGCGTTGAAAGGGACACAGATACGCAGTATTTT. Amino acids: CSVERDTDTQYF.

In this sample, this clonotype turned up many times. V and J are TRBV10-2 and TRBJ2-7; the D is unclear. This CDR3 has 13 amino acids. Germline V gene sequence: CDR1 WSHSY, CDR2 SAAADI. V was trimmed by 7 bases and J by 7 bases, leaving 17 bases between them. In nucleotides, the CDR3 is TGCGCCAGCATGGGTGGCGTACTTAGGGAGCAGTACTTC. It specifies CASMGGVLREQYF.

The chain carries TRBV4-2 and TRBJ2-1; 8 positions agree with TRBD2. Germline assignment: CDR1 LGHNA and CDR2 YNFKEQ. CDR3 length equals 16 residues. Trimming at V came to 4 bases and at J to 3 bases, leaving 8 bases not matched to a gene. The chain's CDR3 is CASSLAPGGYYNEQFF. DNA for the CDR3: TGTGCCAGCAGCCTAGCGCCGGGAGGGTACTACAATGAGCAGTTCTTC.

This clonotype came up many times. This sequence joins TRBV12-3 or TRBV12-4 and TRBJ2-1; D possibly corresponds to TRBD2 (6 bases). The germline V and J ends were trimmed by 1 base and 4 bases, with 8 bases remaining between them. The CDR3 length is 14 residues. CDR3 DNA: TGTGCCAGCAGTTTAGTCGGGACTTACAATGAGCAGTTCTTC. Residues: CASSLVGTYNEQFF.

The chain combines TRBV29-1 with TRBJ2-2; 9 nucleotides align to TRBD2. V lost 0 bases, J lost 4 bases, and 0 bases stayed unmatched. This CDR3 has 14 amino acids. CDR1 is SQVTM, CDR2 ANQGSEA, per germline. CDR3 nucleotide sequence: TGCAGCGTTGAAGAAGCGGGAGGCACCGGGGAGCTGTTTTTT. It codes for CSVEEAGGTGELFF.

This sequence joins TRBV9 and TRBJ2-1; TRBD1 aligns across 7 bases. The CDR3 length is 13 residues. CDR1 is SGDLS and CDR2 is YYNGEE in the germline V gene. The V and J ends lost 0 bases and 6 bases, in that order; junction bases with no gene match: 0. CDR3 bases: TGTGCCAGCAGCGTAGCAGGGGGCAATGAGCAGTTCTTC. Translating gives CASSVAGGNEQFF.

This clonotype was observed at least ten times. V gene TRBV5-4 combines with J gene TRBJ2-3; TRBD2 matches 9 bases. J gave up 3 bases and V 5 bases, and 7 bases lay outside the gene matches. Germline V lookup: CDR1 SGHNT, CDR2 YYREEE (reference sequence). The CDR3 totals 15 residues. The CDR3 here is CASSRLAERTDTQYF. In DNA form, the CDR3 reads TGTGCCAGCAGTCGACTAGCGGAGAGGACAGATACGCAGTATTTT.

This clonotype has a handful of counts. The CDR3 DNA sequence: TGTGCCAGCAGCCCCGGACGGCTTACTTCACCCCTCCACTTT. It specifies CASSPGRLTSPLHF. The genes are TRBV12-3 or TRBV12-4 and TRBJ1-6; no firm D call. CDR3 length: 14 residues. The ends were cut back, 6 bases at V and 9 bases at J, with 15 bases in the middle.

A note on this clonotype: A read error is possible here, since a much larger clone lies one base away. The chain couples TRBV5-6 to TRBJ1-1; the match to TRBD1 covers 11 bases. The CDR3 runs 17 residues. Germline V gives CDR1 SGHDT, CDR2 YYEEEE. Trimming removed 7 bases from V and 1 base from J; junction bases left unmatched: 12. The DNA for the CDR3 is TGTGCCAGCCGCCGACGGACAGGGGGCCTATCGAACACTGAAGCTTTCTTT. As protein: CASRRRTGGLSNTEAFF.

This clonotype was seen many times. CDR3 DNA: TGTGCCAGCAGTTTAGCGGGTATCTACAATGAGCAGTTCTTC. It translates to CASSLAGIYNEQFF. This chain joins TRBV12-3 or TRBV12-4 and TRBJ2-1; unclear D gene. Trimming removed 0 bases from V and 3 bases from J, with 6 bases in between. CDR3 length: 14 amino acids.

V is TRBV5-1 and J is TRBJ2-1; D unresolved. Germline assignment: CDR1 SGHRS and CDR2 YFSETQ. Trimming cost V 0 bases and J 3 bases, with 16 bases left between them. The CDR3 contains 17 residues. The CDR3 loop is CASSLGIPPNLYNEQFF. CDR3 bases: TGCGCCAGCAGCTTGGGGATCCCCCCCAATCTCTACAATGAGCAGTTCTTC.

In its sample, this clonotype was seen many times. CDR3 region: CASSLVGSNTGELFF. In nucleotides, the CDR3 is TGTGCCAGCAGCTTAGTGGGGTCGAACACCGGGGAGCTGTTTTTT. The chain couples TRBV11-2 to TRBJ2-2; D uncertain. Germline V lookup: CDR1 SGHAT, CDR2 FQNNGV. This CDR3 has 15 amino acids. Between the trimmed V and J ends, which lost 1 base and 0 bases, there was a span of 6 bases.

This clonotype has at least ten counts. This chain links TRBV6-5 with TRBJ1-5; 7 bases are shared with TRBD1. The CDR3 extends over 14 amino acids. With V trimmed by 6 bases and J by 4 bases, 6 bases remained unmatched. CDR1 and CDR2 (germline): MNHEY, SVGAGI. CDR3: CASSFNRGNQPQHF. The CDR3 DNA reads TGTGCCAGCAGCTTTAACAGGGGAAATCAGCCCCAGCATTTT.

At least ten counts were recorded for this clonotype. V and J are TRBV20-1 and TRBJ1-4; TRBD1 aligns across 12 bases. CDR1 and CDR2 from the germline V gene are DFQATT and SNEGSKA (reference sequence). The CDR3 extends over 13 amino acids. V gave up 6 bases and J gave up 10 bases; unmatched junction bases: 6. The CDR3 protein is CSASGTGGGKLFF. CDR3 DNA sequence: TGCAGTGCGTCCGGGACAGGGGGCGGAAAACTGTTTTTT.

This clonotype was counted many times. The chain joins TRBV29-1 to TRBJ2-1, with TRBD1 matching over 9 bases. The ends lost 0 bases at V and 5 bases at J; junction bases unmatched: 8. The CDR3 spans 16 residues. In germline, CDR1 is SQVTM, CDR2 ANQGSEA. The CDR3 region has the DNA TGCAGCGTTGAAGACGCCGGACAGGGGAAACACAATGAGCAGTTCTTC. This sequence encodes CSVEDAGQGKHNEQFF.

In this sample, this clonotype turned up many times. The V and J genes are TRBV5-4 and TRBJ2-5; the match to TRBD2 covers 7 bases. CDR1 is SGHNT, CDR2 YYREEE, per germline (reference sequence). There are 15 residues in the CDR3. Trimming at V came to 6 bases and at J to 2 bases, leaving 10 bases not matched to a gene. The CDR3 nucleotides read TGTGCCAGCACCGGGGGAGGGGCGGAACAAGAGACCCAGTACTTC. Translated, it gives CASTGGGAEQETQYF.

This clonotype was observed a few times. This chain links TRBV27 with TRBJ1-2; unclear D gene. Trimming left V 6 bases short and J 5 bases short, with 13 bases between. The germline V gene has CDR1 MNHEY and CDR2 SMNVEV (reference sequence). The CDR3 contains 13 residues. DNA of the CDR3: TGTGCCAGCAGCCCCTCGCGGGCTTATGGCTACACCTTC. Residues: CASSPSRAYGYTF.

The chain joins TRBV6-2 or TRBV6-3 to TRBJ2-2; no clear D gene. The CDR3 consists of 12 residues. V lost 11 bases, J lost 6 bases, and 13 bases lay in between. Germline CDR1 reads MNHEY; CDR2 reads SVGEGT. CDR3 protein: CASEEPSGELFF. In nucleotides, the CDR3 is TGTGCCTCCGAAGAGCCGTCCGGGGAGCTGTTTTTT.

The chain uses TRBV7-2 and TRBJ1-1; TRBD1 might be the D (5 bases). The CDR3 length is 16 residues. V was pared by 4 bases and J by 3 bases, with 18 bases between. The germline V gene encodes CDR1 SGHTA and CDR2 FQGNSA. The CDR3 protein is CASSSGGWGVYTEAFF. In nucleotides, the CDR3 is TGTGCCAGCAGCTCCGGCGGGTGGGGGGTGTACACTGAAGCTTTCTTT.

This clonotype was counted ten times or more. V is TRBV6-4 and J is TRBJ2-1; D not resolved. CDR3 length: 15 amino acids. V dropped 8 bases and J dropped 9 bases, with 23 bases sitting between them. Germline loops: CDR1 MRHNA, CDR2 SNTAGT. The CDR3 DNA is TGTGCCAGCCGACTCGAACATAGGGTACCGGGTGAGCAGTTCTTC. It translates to CASRLEHRVPGEQFF.